This record looks at one TCR beta chain sequence and its context. No antigen is known for it. Primed by a sample-barcoded 5' primer and a J-beta primer mix, a second PCR proceeded for 7 to 11 cycles. TCRdb reprocessed the 5' RACE reads via MiXCR and lists one record per CDR3 protein. The sample shows fewer than 800,000 distinct CDR3 sequences, around 21% of them seen only once. The data were taken from a study of blood T cells in healthy people across ages. Donor samples were obtained from healthy Caucasian individuals from Russia, aged roughly 6 to 90. Peripheral blood samples of roughly 9.8 milliliters were drawn from each donor. Overall study results and limits: There was a strong correlation between TCR beta diversity and naive T cell percentage. Estimated diversity across one million T cells was deemed an underestimate.

Sequencing was carried out using blood. The clonotype comes from a man between 65 and 85 years old in good health.

Here the CDR3 DNA reads TGTGCCAGCAGTGTAGTGGTTCGTGGCTACACCTTC. Encoded protein: CASSVVVRGYTF. The chain joins TRBV6-1 to TRBJ1-2; D ambiguous. The ends were cut back, 4 bases at V and 7 bases at J, with 10 bases in the middle. Germline V gene data show CDR1 as MNHNS and CDR2 as SASEGT. The CDR3 runs 12 residues.